This T cell receptor beta chain comes out of a study of blood T cell repertoires in COVID-19. Study-wide context: T cells, B-cell-depleted T cells, or PBMCs provided the cDNA or gDNA that served as material.

Some clones are missing from TCRdb's copy, which holds only in-frame ones; the method was immunoSEQ multiplex PCR. Counted here are some 270,000 clones, roughly 86% occurring once; the ten biggest clones make up around 1.5%. Germline CDR1 reads SGHRS; CDR2 reads YFSETQ. The CDR3 spans 12 residues. The V end was cut by 2 bases, the J end by 3 bases, with 4 bases between. This chain connects TRBV5-1 to TRBJ2-3; D is uncertain. Sequences were obtained from peripheral blood. The receptor was derived from a woman between 55 and 75 years old who had recovered from COVID-19. The CDR3 loop reads CASSFATDTQYF. CDR3 in DNA: TGCGCCAGCAGCTTCGCGACAGATACGCAGTATTTT.